This T cell receptor (beta chain) stems from a study of blood T cell repertoires in COVID-19. The data were produced by immunoSEQ multiplex PCR, yet TCRdb's version contains in-frame clones alone and is incomplete. Of approximately 270,000 clones listed, over 75% were seen once; the top ten hold 0.87%. The V gene end was trimmed by 8 bases and the J gene end by 2 bases; junction bases not matched to a gene: 7. This CDR3 is 14 amino acids long. The germline V gene has CDR1 PRHDT and CDR2 FYEKMQ (reference sequence). This clone was seen a handful of times. Sequenced: peripheral blood. The clonotype was recovered from a human donor with COVID-19, enrolled during active disease. The donor label of this sample is uncertain. The chain employs TRBV13 and TRBJ2-5, with 8 bases that match TRBD2. The CDR3 loop is CASFAGGLQETQYF. In DNA form, the CDR3 reads TGTGCCAGCTTCGCGGGAGGATTGCAAGAGACCCAGTACTTC. Filled out from reference TRBV13 and TRBJ2-5, the complete variable domain reads AAGVIQSPRHLIKEKRETATLKCYPIPRHDTVYWYQQGPGQDPQFLISFYEKMQSDKGSIPDRFSAQQFSDYHSELNMSSLELGDSALYFCASFAGGLQETQYFGPGTRLLVL.